Presented here are 15 T cell receptor beta chains from one specimen sequenced in a study of blood T cell repertoires in COVID-19. Assay: immunoSEQ multiplex PCR; the TCRdb copy retains only in-frame clones and omits some. The repertoire consists of roughly 140,000 clones, with 80% occurring once and the leading ten covering under 0.75%. The material sequenced was peripheral blood. Source of these receptors: a man in his fifties or sixties with acute or convalescent COVID-19.

The CDR3 loop is CSSEEAGGPPDTQYF. The CDR3 DNA is TGCAGTTCGGAGGAGGCGGGGGGGCCGCCAGATACGCAGTATTTT. The genes are TRBV29-1 and TRBJ2-3; 9 bases agree with TRBD2. Germline values: CDR1 SQVTM, CDR2 ANQGSEA. This CDR3 is built from 15 residues.

This clone came up a few times. This chain links TRBV9 with TRBJ2-7; 10 bases are shared with TRBD2. After removal of 0 bases from V and 2 bases from J, the junction contained 2 bases not matched to a gene. The germline V gene has CDR1 SGDLS and CDR2 YYNGEE. This CDR3 is built from 15 residues. Here the CDR3 DNA reads TGTGCCAGCAGCGTAGGGACTAGCGGTACCTACGAGCAGTACTTC. Translating gives CASSVGTSGTYEQYF.

This clone was counted a few times. The V gene is TRBV7-2, the J gene TRBJ2-3, with 15 positions matching TRBD2. The V segment lost 4 bases and the J segment 7 bases; nucleotides outside the gene matches: 9. This CDR3 region has 17 residues. Germline CDR1 and CDR2: SGHTA and FQGNSA. CDR3 loop: CASSSGLAGGPTHTQYF. In DNA, the CDR3 is TGTGCCAGCAGCTCGGGACTAGCGGGAGGCCCCACCCATACGCAGTATTTT.

A few counts support this clone. The chain links TRBV6-6 to TRBJ2-7; D perhaps matches TRBD1 (6 bases). Trimming removed 2 bases at V and 3 bases at J, with 14 bases between. Per germline, CDR1 MNHNY and CDR2 SVGAGI (reference sequence). The CDR3 length is 15 residues. The CDR3 coding sequence is TGTGCCAGCAGTTACGCTTCGGGACACTTCTACGAGCAGTACTTC. It is translated as CASSYASGHFYEQYF.

The V gene is TRBV28, the J gene TRBJ1-6; possible D gene TRBD1, 6 bases. The CDR3 has 12 amino acids. Trimming cost V 6 bases and J 14 bases, with 14 bases left between them. Germline V gives CDR1 MDHEN, CDR2 SYDVKM. The CDR3, as DNA: TGTGCCAGCAGGACAGGTCAGTCAGCCCTCCACTTT. Amino acid sequence: CASRTGQSALHF.

This clone was detected only a few times. The chain is built from TRBV15 and TRBJ2-3; 12 bases fit TRBD2. Per germline, CDR1 LNHNV and CDR2 YYDKDF (reference sequence). CDR3 length: 15 residues. V trimming: 0 bases; J trimming: 8 bases; junction bases outside the gene matches: 3. DNA for the CDR3: TGTGCCACCAGCAGAGATCGACTAGCGGGAGTTACGCAGTATTTT. It is translated as CATSRDRLAGVTQYF.

This chain links TRBV7-9 with TRBJ2-2, with D unclear. This CDR3 has 15 residues. Germline CDR1 SEHNR, CDR2 FQNEAQ (reference sequence). The germline V and J ends were trimmed by 2 bases and 6 bases, with 13 bases remaining between them. The chain's CDR3 is CASSLSLAFAGELFF. The CDR3 region has the DNA TGTGCCAGCAGCTTATCCTTGGCTTTCGCCGGGGAGCTGTTTTTT.

The rearrangement uses TRBV19 and TRBJ1-4; D might be TRBD1 (5 bases). V lost 8 bases and J lost 7, with 20 bases in between. Germline V gene lookup returns CDR1 LNHDA and CDR2 SQIVND (reference sequence). CDR3 size: 15 residues. The CDR3 loop is CASSKGRARGEKLFF. In DNA, the CDR3 is TGTGCCAGTTCCAAGGGGCGGGCGCGGGGTGAAAAACTGTTTTTT.

The chain recombines TRBV7-3 with TRBJ2-3, with 9 bases identical to TRBD1. In germline, CDR1 is SGHTA, CDR2 FQGTGA. The CDR3 totals 15 residues. V shed 4 bases, J shed 6 bases, and the junction held 8 bases outside the gene matches. The DNA for the CDR3 is TGTGCCAGCAGCTCCTCCGGGACAGGGTTGGATACGCAGTATTTT. Its protein product is CASSSSGTGLDTQYF. Looking up the rest from reference TRBV7-3 and TRBJ2-3 gives the full variable domain: GAGVSQTPSNKVTEKGKYVELRCDPISGHTALYWYRQSLGQGPEFLIYFQGTGAADDSGLPNDRFFAVRPEGSVSTLKIQRTERGDSAVYLCASSSSGTGLDTQYFGPGTRLTVL.

This rearrangement joins TRBV9 to TRBJ2-1; 9 bases align to TRBD2. This CDR3 comprises 15 residues. Trimming at V came to 0 bases and at J to 3 bases, leaving 1 base not matched to a gene. The germline gives CDR1 SGDLS, CDR2 YYNGEE. As DNA, the CDR3 is TGTGCCAGCAGCGTAGCTAGCGGGAACTACAATGAGCAGTTCTTC. This encodes CASSVASGNYNEQFF.

V is TRBV29-1 and J is TRBJ1-2, with D uncertain. CDR1 SQVTM and CDR2 ANQGSEA come from the germline V gene. Trimming shortened V by 5 bases and J by 8 bases, and 27 bases separated the two germline ends. The CDR3 totals 16 residues. CDR3 in amino acids: CSVSINTATIGGGYTF. CDR3 in DNA: TGCAGCGTTAGCATAAACACCGCAACCATCGGAGGGGGCTACACCTTC.

V gene TRBV4-1 combines with J gene TRBJ2-1; D perhaps matches TRBD1 (6 bases). This CDR3 spans 15 amino acids. V gave up 2 bases and J gave up 4 bases, with 12 bases separating them. The germline V gene encodes CDR1 MGHRA and CDR2 YSYEKL. The CDR3 coding sequence is TGCGCCAGCAGCCAATTAGCGAGGGGGTACAATGAGCAGTTCTTC. Residues: CASSQLARGYNEQFF.

J is TRBJ1-5 and V is TRBV15; 11 nucleotides agree with TRBD1. V lost 2 bases to trimming and J lost 5 bases; unmatched junction nucleotides: 2. Germline V gene lookup returns CDR1 LNHNV and CDR2 YYDKDF (reference sequence). This CDR3 spans 15 amino acids. In nucleotides, the CDR3 is TGTGCCACCAGCAGAACGGACAGGGGGCATCAGCCCCAGCATTTT. It codes for CATSRTDRGHQPQHF.

V gene TRBV4-1 combines with J gene TRBJ1-2; D gene ambiguous. The CDR3 contains 17 residues. CDR1 MGHRA and CDR2 YSYEKL come from the germline V gene. Trimming cost V 4 bases and J 3 bases, with 21 bases left between them. The chain's CDR3 is CASSRDRTGSGYYGYTF. In DNA form, the CDR3 reads TGCGCCAGCAGCCGAGATAGGACGGGATCGGGCTACTATGGCTACACCTTC.

This clone turned up a few times. The rearrangement joins TRBV6-2 or TRBV6-3 to TRBJ2-7; 10 nucleotides match TRBD2. The V gene's germline CDR1 is MNHEY and CDR2 SVGEGT. This CDR3 region has 19 residues. V was pared by 6 bases and J by 2 bases, with 19 bases of the junction left unmatched. The CDR3 DNA reads TGTGCCAGCAGACCTTCAGTTTTCGCCGGGACTAGCGCTACCTACGAGCAGTACTTC. It codes for CASRPSVFAGTSATYEQYF.